A single sample gave rise to the 31 T cell receptor beta chains below, sequenced in a study of OX40 agonist ivuxolimab in advanced cancers. Sequenced by immunoSEQ multiplex PCR; TCRdb stores in-frame clones only, minus some. The data show 45,000 to 55,000 clones, under 90% seen once. This sample comprised CD4+ or CD8+ T cells sorted from blood, obtained in a trial of the OX40 agonist ivuxolimab. These receptors were collected from an adult with an advanced solid tumor such as melanoma, head and neck, liver or kidney cancer.

V gene TRBV9 combines with J gene TRBJ2-3; maybe TRBD2 (5 bases). This CDR3 has 15 residues. V lost 4 bases and J lost 10, with 22 bases in between. The germline V gene has CDR1 SGDLS and CDR2 YYNGEE. The CDR3 DNA sequence: TGTGCCAGCAGCCCCCGAGGGCTAGCCCATACGGCGCAGTATTTT. This translates into CASSPRGLAHTAQYF.

The CDR3, as DNA: TGTGCCAGTAGTATGGCAGGAGTCTACGAGCAGTACTTC. It specifies CASSMAGVYEQYF. V and J are TRBV19 and TRBJ2-7, with D hard to call. The CDR3 sequence is 13 residues long. V was shortened by 3 bases and J by 3 bases, with 9 bases between the two germline ends. Per germline, CDR1 LNHDA and CDR2 SQIVND (reference sequence).

This clone was recorded only once. The genes are TRBV18 and TRBJ1-2, with D perhaps matching TRBD1 (5 bases). The CDR3 runs to 16 residues. Per germline, CDR1 KGHSH and CDR2 LQKENI. The V gene lost 3 bases and the J gene lost 9 bases, with 23 bases spanning the gap. CDR3 in amino acids: CASSPSGTGKEGSYTF. The DNA for the CDR3 is TGTGCCAGCTCACCGTCAGGGACGGGCAAAGAAGGAAGCTACACCTTC.

The chain uses TRBV10-3 and TRBJ1-3, with TRBD1 as a possible D gene (6 bases). The CDR3 has 15 amino acids. V was pared by 6 bases and J by 0 bases, with 12 bases between. The germline V gene encodes CDR1 ENHRY and CDR2 SYGVKD. The DNA for the CDR3 is TGTGCCATCAGACCAGGGACACTCTCTGGAAACACCATATATTTT. Its protein product is CAIRPGTLSGNTIYF.

The chain employs TRBV30 and TRBJ1-1, with 8 bases lining up with TRBD1. The germline gives CDR1 GTSNPN, CDR2 SVGIG (reference sequence). The J segment lost 2 bases and the V segment lost 4 bases, leaving 12 bases of the junction unmatched. CDR3 length: 16 residues. CDR3 sequence (DNA): TGTGCCTGGACTAAGACCAGGGGGCGAGTAAACACTGAAGCTTTCTTT. Translation gives CAWTKTRGRVNTEAFF.

The chain recombines TRBV18 with TRBJ1-4; D gene ambiguous. The germline CDR1 and CDR2 sequences are KGHSH and LQKENI. V lost 3 bases and J lost 6, with 14 bases in between. The CDR3 contains 15 residues. DNA for the CDR3: TGTGCCAGCTCACCCCTATTGTCAGGAGATGAAAAACTGTTTTTT. Translation: CASSPLLSGDEKLFF. Full variable domain (rest looked up from reference TRBV18 and TRBJ1-4): NAGVMQNPRHLVRRRGQEARLRCSPMKGHSHVYWYRQLPEEGLKFMVYLQKENIIDESGMPKERFSAEFPKEGPSILRIQQVVRGDSAAYFCASSPLLSGDEKLFFGSGTQLSVL.

The V call is TRBV5-5, the J call TRBJ2-1, with no clear D. The length of the CDR3 is 14 residues. Germline CDR1 is SGHKS and CDR2 is YYEKEE (reference sequence). Trimming left V 2 bases short and J 3 bases short, with 9 bases between. CDR3 sequence (DNA): TGTGCCAGCAGCTTCGATGCTAGCTACAATGAGCAGTTCTTC. It encodes CASSFDASYNEQFF.

This sequence joins TRBV18 and TRBJ2-1, with D possibly TRBD2 on 7 matching bases. The V gene's germline CDR1 is KGHSH and CDR2 LQKENI. V was clipped by 5 bases and J by 2 bases, with 13 bases between them. The CDR3 is 15 residues long. The CDR3 reads CASSEKGGAYNEQFF. CDR3 bases: TGTGCCAGCTCAGAGAAGGGGGGGGCCTACAATGAGCAGTTCTTC.

The V gene is TRBV29-1, the J gene TRBJ1-5, with 7 bases lining up with TRBD1. Germline V gives CDR1 SQVTM, CDR2 ANQGSEA. The CDR3 length is 15 residues. J gave up 4 bases and V 4 bases, and 10 bases lay outside the gene matches. The CDR3 nucleotides are TGCAGCGTTGGGGAGGGACAGTCGGTGAATCAGCCCCAGCATTTT. Its translation: CSVGEGQSVNQPQHF.

DNA for the CDR3: TGTGCCAGCAGTGTAATTCCGGGACAGAACACTGAAGCTTTCTTT. This translates into CASSVIPGQNTEAFF. The chain recombines TRBV2 with TRBJ1-1, with D tentatively TRBD1 (6 bases). Germline CDR1 reads SNHLY; CDR2 reads FYNNEI. Trimming took 4 bases from V and 1 from J, leaving 13 bases between them. This CDR3 spans 15 amino acids.

The CDR3 bases are TGTGCCAGCAGTTTTTTTAACACAGATACGCAGTATTTT. Amino acid sequence: CASSFFNTDTQYF. This sequence joins TRBV27 and TRBJ2-3; D call uncertain. Deletions cut 3 bases from V and 2 bases from J, with 6 bases between. The CDR3 consists of 13 residues. CDR1 and CDR2 (germline): MNHEY, SMNVEV (reference sequence).

The chain joins TRBV15 to TRBJ2-1, with D maybe TRBD2 (7 bases). The CDR3 totals 17 residues. The germline V and J ends were trimmed by 3 bases and 8 bases, with 23 bases remaining between them. CDR1 LNHNV and CDR2 YYDKDF come from the germline V gene (reference sequence). The CDR3 DNA reads TGTGCCACCAGCAGGCCGAGTGCGGGGGCCTCAAACGATGAGCAGTTCTTC. Translation gives CATSRPSAGASNDEQFF.

The gene calls are TRBV28 and TRBJ1-5; D is unresolved. This CDR3 contains 15 residues. V lost 1 base to trimming and J lost 7 bases, with 14 bases between them. The V gene's germline CDR1 is MDHEN and CDR2 SYDVKM. The CDR3, as DNA: TGTGCCAGCAGTTTATCGTCAGGCTCCAGGCAGCCCCAGCATTTT. This translates into CASSLSSGSRQPQHF.

The rearrangement joins TRBV4-1 to TRBJ2-1; D is unresolved. The CDR3 length is 15 residues. The V end lost 4 bases, the J end lost 6 bases, and 16 bases lay between the germline ends. The germline V gene encodes CDR1 MGHRA and CDR2 YSYEKL. CDR3 sequence reads: CASSLRSQDCNEQFF. The CDR3, as DNA: TGCGCCAGCAGCCTTCGGTCCCAGGATTGCAATGAGCAGTTCTTC.

The J gene is TRBJ2-7, the V gene TRBV10-3, with D perhaps matching TRBD2 (5 bases). The V gene's germline CDR1 is ENHRY and CDR2 SYGVKD. This CDR3 contains 11 residues. Trimming removed 10 bases from V and 3 bases from J, with 10 bases in between. The DNA of the CDR3 is TGTGCCACCCAACTAGGCTACGAGCAGTACTTC. Translation: CATQLGYEQYF.

The rearrangement links TRBV7-9 to TRBJ1-2, with D maybe TRBD1 (6 bases). V was trimmed by 5 bases and J by 5 bases, leaving 15 bases between them. The CDR3 loop spans 14 amino acids. Germline loops: CDR1 SEHNR, CDR2 FQNEAQ (reference sequence). This CDR3 reads CASSPSGVFYGYTF. CDR3 DNA sequence: TGTGCCAGCAGCCCGTCAGGGGTTTTTTATGGCTACACCTTC.

CDR3 DNA: TGTGCCAGCAGCCTCTACTCCACCGGGGAGCTGTTTTTT. Protein: CASSLYSTGELFF. The J gene is TRBJ2-2, the V gene TRBV5-4; D gene unclear. Trimming cost V 4 bases and J 4 bases, with 8 bases left between them. The CDR3 is made up of 13 amino acids. CDR1 is SGHNT, CDR2 YYREEE, per germline (reference sequence).

This clone was seen only a few times. This chain uses TRBV27 with TRBJ2-1, with 7 bases matching TRBD2. Germline V gene sequence: CDR1 MNHEY, CDR2 SMNVEV (reference sequence). There are 13 residues in the CDR3. Germline trimming cut 6 bases from V and 11 bases from J; bases unmatched to any gene: 10. CDR3: CASRSSAGRKQFF. In nucleotides, the CDR3 is TGTGCCAGCAGATCCTCAGCGGGGCGGAAGCAGTTCTTC.

The chain couples TRBV11-2 to TRBJ1-2; 9 bases line up with TRBD1. CDR1 and CDR2 (germline): SGHAT, FQNNGV. Trimming at V came to 6 bases and at J to 6 bases, leaving 8 bases not matched to a gene. There are 14 residues in the CDR3. The CDR3 protein is CASRRTGGAHGYTF. Here the CDR3 DNA reads TGTGCCAGCAGGCGCACAGGGGGCGCGCATGGCTACACCTTC.

The genes are TRBV15 and TRBJ2-1, with 9 positions matching TRBD2. CDR3 size: 13 residues. Losses at the gene ends were 8 bases for V and 5 bases for J; bases not matched to a gene: 4. Germline assignment: CDR1 LNHNV and CDR2 YYDKDF (reference sequence). CDR3 in DNA: TGTGCCACCCAGCTAGCGGGGAACAATGAGCAGTTCTTC. It is translated as CATQLAGNNEQFF. The full variable domain, rest sourced from reference TRBV15 and TRBJ2-1, is DAMVIQNPRYQVTQFGKPVTLSCSQTLNHNVMYWYQQKSSQAPKLLFHYYDKDFNNEADTPDNFQSRRPNTSFCFLDIRSPGLGDTAMYLCATQLAGNNEQFFGPGTRLTVL.

The chain couples TRBV5-5 to TRBJ2-3, with 9 bases matching TRBD1. The germline V gene encodes CDR1 SGHKS and CDR2 YYEKEE (reference sequence). Trimming removed 0 bases from V and 4 bases from J; junction bases left unmatched: 3. This CDR3 contains 15 residues. CDR3 nucleotide sequence: TGTGCCAGCAGCTTGGAGGGACAGGGCCCAGATACGCAGTATTTT. Translated, it gives CASSLEGQGPDTQYF.

In its sample, this clone was seen once. The DNA of the CDR3 is TGTGCCAGCAGTTTATCTATAGAGGATTGGGCCAAAAACATTCAGTACTTC. Residues: CASSLSIEDWAKNIQYF. V usage is TRBV28 and J usage is TRBJ2-4; no clear D gene. CDR1 and CDR2 (germline): MDHEN, SYDVKM. V lost 1 base to trimming and J lost 1 base, with 14 bases between them. The CDR3 length is 17 residues.

The CDR3 loop is CASTALGLAEETQYF. The CDR3 DNA is TGTGCCAGCACCGCCTTGGGACTAGCAGAAGAGACCCAGTACTTC. V gene TRBV7-2 combines with J gene TRBJ2-5; 9 bases fit TRBD2. Germline V lookup: CDR1 SGHTA, CDR2 FQGNSA. The CDR3 sequence is 15 residues long. Trimming at V came to 7 bases and at J to 3 bases, leaving 9 bases not matched to a gene.

The rearrangement links TRBV4-3 to TRBJ2-3; a weak D match, TRBD2 (5 bases). The germline V gene encodes CDR1 LGHNA and CDR2 YSLEER. The CDR3 contains 14 residues. The ends were cut back, 0 bases at V and 3 bases at J, with 7 bases in the middle. The CDR3 reads CASSQDRGTDTQYF. For the CDR3, the DNA is TGCGCCAGCAGCCAAGATCGGGGAACAGATACGCAGTATTTT.

The chain joins TRBV5-1 to TRBJ2-7; the D gene is possibly TRBD2 (5 bases). V gave up 4 bases and J gave up 3 bases, with 14 bases separating them. This CDR3 region has 14 residues. Germline V gives CDR1 SGHRS, CDR2 YFSETQ. The CDR3 sequence is CASSVQAVNYEQYF. The CDR3, as DNA: TGCGCCAGCAGCGTACAAGCGGTAAACTACGAGCAGTACTTC.

There are a few counts of this clone. The J gene is TRBJ2-2, the V gene TRBV7-9; no definite D call. Germline CDR1 and CDR2: SEHNR and FQNEAQ (reference sequence). The CDR3 is 16 residues long. Trimming removed 0 bases from V and 11 bases from J, with 19 bases in between. The CDR3 is CASSLAIQKGPGELFF. CDR3 in DNA: TGTGCCAGCAGCTTAGCGATACAGAAGGGCCCGGGTGAGCTGTTTTTT.

The chain combines TRBV29-1 with TRBJ1-4, with D perhaps matching TRBD1 (5 bases). This CDR3 spans 13 amino acids. Germline assignment: CDR1 SQVTM and CDR2 ANQGSEA. CDR3 loop: CSASGGFNEKLFF. In nucleotides, the CDR3 is TGCAGTGCCTCGGGGGGATTTAATGAAAAACTGTTTTTT.

The chain uses TRBV7-6 and TRBJ2-2; D is ambiguous. Trimming removed 7 bases at V and 7 bases at J, with 7 bases between. This CDR3 has 11 residues. Germline V gene lookup returns CDR1 SGHVS and CDR2 FNYEAQ. CDR3 sequence (DNA): TGTGCCAGCAATACTCTCGGGGAGCTGTTTTTT. This sequence encodes CASNTLGELFF.

This sequence joins TRBV9 and TRBJ2-1; D unresolved. Germline V gene sequence: CDR1 SGDLS, CDR2 YYNGEE. Trimming removed 0 bases at V and 10 bases at J, with 11 bases between. The CDR3 contains 13 residues. The CDR3 region is CASSVGPLGEQFF. CDR3 nucleotides: TGTGCCAGCAGCGTAGGCCCTCTCGGAGAGCAGTTCTTC.

The chain employs TRBV6-5 and TRBJ2-5, with TRBD2 identical over 7 bases. Trimming cost V 2 bases and J 4 bases; bases outside gene matches: 4. The length of the CDR3 is 14 residues. CDR1 is MNHEY and CDR2 is SVGAGI in the germline V gene. The DNA of the CDR3 is TGTGCCAGCAGTTACGCTGGGAGGGGAGAGACCCAGTACTTC. Translation gives CASSYAGRGETQYF.

To note about this clone: Within the sample, other DNA sequences also encode this same CDR3. The chain is built from TRBV7-9 and TRBJ1-1, with 11 nucleotides matching TRBD1. Germline-derived CDR1 and CDR2 are SEHNR and FQNEAQ (reference sequence). V shed 5 bases and J 0 bases; nucleotides not matched to a gene: 8. The CDR3 length is 17 residues. The CDR3 here is CASSQWTGGRMNTEAFF. In nucleotides, the CDR3 is TGTGCCAGCAGCCAATGGACAGGGGGCAGGATGAACACTGAAGCTTTCTTT.